One sample yielded the 15 T cell receptor beta chains listed below, sequenced in a study of blood T cell repertoires in COVID-19 (dated by TCRdb to 2019 to 2021). Library prep was done by the immunoSEQ multiplex PCR assay. TCRdb retrieved this table from immuneACCESS and kept in-frame rearrangements only. Not all clones are present; in checked studies, unresolved V genes account for under half, and no reason is known for the remainder. The sample profile shows 210,000 or so clones; approximately 84% of them were found once. The biggest ten clones account for 1.5% to 2% of the sample. Sequencing was performed on peripheral blood. The source of these receptors is a man in his forties or fifties with active or convalescent COVID-19.

This sequence joins TRBV27 and TRBJ2-1; TRBD2 aligns across 12 bases. The length of the CDR3 is 20 residues. The V and J ends lost 5 bases and 0 bases, in that order; junction bases with no gene match: 14. CDR1 and CDR2 from the germline V gene are MNHEY and SMNVEV (reference sequence). The CDR3 nucleotides are TGTGCCAGCAGTCGTCCCGGACTAGCGGGATCACATAGCTCCTACAATGAGCAGTTCTTC. It encodes CASSRPGLAGSHSSYNEQFF.

This clone was detected once. The J gene is TRBJ2-3, the V gene TRBV6-4, with TRBD2 identical over 10 bases. The germline CDR1 and CDR2 sequences are MRHNA and SNTAGT. The J segment lost 2 bases and the V segment lost 0 bases, leaving 5 bases of the junction unmatched. This CDR3 has 17 residues. In nucleotides, the CDR3 is TGTGCCAGCAGTGACTCCCCAGCGGGGGGGTCCACAGATACGCAGTATTTT. This gives the protein CASSDSPAGGSTDTQYF.

V usage is TRBV28 and J usage is TRBJ1-4, with no clear D. CDR3 length: 14 amino acids. V gave up 7 bases and J gave up 0 bases, with 9 bases separating them. CDR1 MDHEN and CDR2 SYDVKM come from the germline V gene. Here the CDR3 reads CASMPPATNEKLFF. The CDR3 nucleotides are TGTGCCAGCATGCCCCCGGCAACTAATGAAAAACTGTTTTTT.

The rearrangement links TRBV5-6 to TRBJ1-3; 8 bases line up with TRBD1. This CDR3 has 17 residues. V gave up 2 bases and J gave up 0 bases; unmatched junction bases: 7. Germline lookup yields CDR1 SGHDT and CDR2 YYEEEE. As DNA, the CDR3 is TGTGCCAGCAGCTTCTACGACAGGGGCGGCTCTGGAAACACCATATATTTT. It translates to CASSFYDRGGSGNTIYF. Full variable domain (rest looked up from reference TRBV5-6 and TRBJ1-3): DAGVTQSPTHLIKTRGQQVTLRCSPKSGHDTVSWYQQALGQGPQFIFQYYEEEERQRGNFPDRFSGHQFPNYSSELNVNALLLGDSALYLCASSFYDRGGSGNTIYFGEGSWLTVV.

The V and J genes are TRBV28 and TRBJ2-5; 8 bases agree with TRBD2. Trimming took 9 bases from V and 5 from J; bases not matched to a gene: 8. This CDR3 spans 13 amino acids. CDR1 is MDHEN, CDR2 SYDVKM, per germline. CDR3 amino acids: CASYSGDFETQYF. The CDR3 DNA sequence: TGTGCCAGTTATAGCGGGGACTTTGAGACCCAGTACTTC.

The chain links TRBV9 to TRBJ1-3, with a tentative D call TRBD1 (6 bases). V was shortened by 4 bases and J by 4 bases, with 12 bases between the two germline ends. The CDR3 sequence is 14 residues long. The germline CDR1 and CDR2 sequences are SGDLS and YYNGEE. CDR3: CASSTQTGGNTIYF. CDR3 nucleotide sequence: TGTGCCAGCAGCACGCAAACAGGGGGAAACACCATATATTTT.

V usage is TRBV18 and J usage is TRBJ2-7; maybe TRBD2 (8 bases). V was cut by 3 bases and J by 4 bases, with 37 bases left in between. The CDR3 contains 22 residues. CDR1 and CDR2 (germline): KGHSH, LQKENI. For the CDR3, the DNA is TGTGCCAGCTCACCCCGCTTCCAGGGTGTGACTAGCGTTAAAACCAGGGGGTACGAGCAGTACTTC. It codes for CASSPRFQGVTSVKTRGYEQYF.

This clone was seen only a few times. V is TRBV3-1 (or the pseudogene TRBV3-2) and J is TRBJ1-2, with D possibly matching TRBD1 (5 bases). Germline V CDR1 and CDR2: LGHDT, YNNKEL (reference sequence). V was shortened by 4 bases and J by 4 bases, with 16 bases between the two germline ends. This CDR3 comprises 15 residues. For the CDR3, the DNA is TGTGCCAGCAGCCCAGTTGTGGTGGGGGGCTATGGCTACACCTTC. It encodes CASSPVVVGGYGYTF.

This chain uses TRBV28 with TRBJ2-7; 9 bases are shared with TRBD2. The junction had 6 bases not matched to a gene; V was cut back by 6 bases and J by 0 bases. The CDR3 has 15 residues. Per the germline V gene, CDR1 is MDHEN and CDR2 is SYDVKM. CDR3 in amino acids: CASSTSGHPSYEQYF. DNA of the CDR3: TGTGCCAGCAGCACTAGCGGGCATCCCTCCTACGAGCAGTACTTC.

The chain is built from TRBV10-1 and TRBJ2-1; D may be TRBD1 (5 bases). Germline assignment: CDR1 WNHNN and CDR2 SYGVQD (reference sequence). The V gene lost 2 bases and the J gene lost 9 bases, with 17 bases spanning the gap. The CDR3 extends over 15 amino acids. The CDR3: CASSEKGERRGEQFF. The CDR3 bases are TGCGCCAGCAGTGAGAAAGGGGAACGGCGCGGTGAGCAGTTCTTC.

V and J are TRBV30 and TRBJ1-6; D is unclear. V was trimmed by 7 bases and J by 2 bases, leaving 18 bases between them. This CDR3 has 16 amino acids. Germline CDR1 is GTSNPN and CDR2 is SVGIG (reference sequence). The CDR3, as DNA: TGTGCCTACGCAGGCGGAGGTTTAGCCTATAATTCACCCCTCCACTTT. This encodes CAYAGGGLAYNSPLHF.

The CDR3, as DNA: TGTGCCAGCAGTTTGGGGCTGAGTCAGCCCCAGCATTTT. The encoded protein is CASSLGLSQPQHF. V gene TRBV12-3 or TRBV12-4 combines with J gene TRBJ1-5; the D gene is possibly TRBD1 (5 bases). Trimming took off 3 bases at V and 6 bases at J, with 9 bases between the two ends. The CDR3 runs to 13 residues.

The gene calls are TRBV5-1 and TRBJ1-6; D remains unclear. Germline assignment: CDR1 SGHRS and CDR2 YFSETQ. Trimming stripped 4 bases from V and 7 bases from J, with 12 bases between. The CDR3 extends over 14 amino acids. For the CDR3, the DNA is TGCGCCAGCAGCCCCTCGGCCGGGAATTCACCCCTCCACTTT. As protein: CASSPSAGNSPLHF.

This clone showed up just once. The chain joins TRBV6-6 to TRBJ2-5, with D perhaps TRBD1 (6 bases). The V gene's germline CDR1 is MNHNY and CDR2 SVGAGI (reference sequence). V was trimmed by 0 bases and J by 5 bases, leaving 13 bases between them. The length of the CDR3 is 15 residues. The CDR3 loop is CASSYSSGAGETQYF. The CDR3 region has the DNA TGTGCCAGCAGTTACTCGTCAGGGGCCGGGGAGACCCAGTACTTC.

The chain links TRBV29-1 to TRBJ1-3; D call uncertain. Germline V gene lookup returns CDR1 SQVTM and CDR2 ANQGSEA. Trimming took 4 bases from V and 0 from J, leaving 19 bases between them. The CDR3 is 17 amino acids. CDR3 nucleotides: TGCAGCGTTGGGAGTCAGCCGCCAACGAGCTCTGGAAACACCATATATTTT. The encoded protein is CSVGSQPPTSSGNTIYF.